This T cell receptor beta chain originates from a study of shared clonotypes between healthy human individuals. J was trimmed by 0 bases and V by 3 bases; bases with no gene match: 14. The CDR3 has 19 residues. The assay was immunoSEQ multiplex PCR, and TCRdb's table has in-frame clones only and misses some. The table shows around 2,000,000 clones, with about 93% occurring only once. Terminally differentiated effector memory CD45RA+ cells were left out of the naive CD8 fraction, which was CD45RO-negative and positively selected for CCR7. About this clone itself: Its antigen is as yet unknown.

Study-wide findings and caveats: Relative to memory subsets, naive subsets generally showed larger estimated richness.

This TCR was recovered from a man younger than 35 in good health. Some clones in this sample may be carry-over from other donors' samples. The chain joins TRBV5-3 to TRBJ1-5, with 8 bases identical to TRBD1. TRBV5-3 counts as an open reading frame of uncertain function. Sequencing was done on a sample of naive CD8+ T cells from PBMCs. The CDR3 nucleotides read TGTGCCAGAAGCTCCTTTCCAAACTCACAGGGGGATAGCAATCAGCCCCAGCATTTT. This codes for CARSSFPNSQGDSNQPQHF.